Following are 2 T cell receptor beta chains from one sample sequenced in a study of graft-versus-host responses after intestinal transplantation. Their target antigens are unknown. The protocol was immunoSEQ multiplex PCR, while the TCRdb copy is restricted to in-frame clones and leaves out a portion. The sample records tens of thousands of clones, 91% being singletons. Material: unstimulated CD4+ T cells sorted from spleen or lymph node cells, obtained before intestinal transplant. The receptors originated from a human donor who received an intestinal transplant.

The chain uses TRBV30 and TRBJ1-2; D is unclear. V dropped 7 bases and J dropped 4 bases, with 7 bases sitting between them. Germline V gives CDR1 GTSNPN, CDR2 SVGIG (reference sequence). The CDR3 contains 10 residues. The CDR3 DNA sequence: TGTGCCTACTTCCGCTATGGCTACACCTTC. This translates into CAYFRYGYTF.

The chain has TRBV30 and TRBJ1-3; 7 bases are shared with TRBD1. After removal of 5 bases from V and 4 bases from J, the junction contained 8 bases not matched to a gene. Per germline, CDR1 GTSNPN and CDR2 SVGIG (reference sequence). The CDR3 length is 14 residues. Written as DNA, the CDR3 is TGTGCCTGGGATACAGGGGCGGCCGGAAACACCATATATTTT. Its protein is CAWDTGAAGNTIYF.